Described below is a single T cell receptor beta chain sequence and its context. The antigen it binds to is not known. Per-base quality was not reported, and no clone a single base away is much larger than it. Including cysteine and phenylalanine, the CDR3 has 12 amino acids. Only CDR3 DNA remains: 36 bases, in frame from the first base. Trimming removed 6 bases from V and 4 bases from J, leaving 8 bases between the germline ends. TCRbeta CDR3 regions were amplified from genomic DNA using the immunoSEQ Assay, a bias-controlled multiplex PCR. Per the source publication's procedure: The number of nucleated cells in each sample was estimated from the amplification of reference gene primers within the assay. Sequence reads were collapsed and filtered to measure the absolute abundance of every unique TCRbeta CDR3 rearrangement. For each sample, productive Simpson clonality was calculated as the square root of Simpson's diversity index over productive rearrangements. TCRdb limited this immuneACCESS table to in-frame rearrangements with V and J called. A share of clones is missing; checked studies link under half to unresolved V genes, and the rest is unexplained. V and J calls and clone size are given by that table; D and trimming were obtained from the DNA. The sample yields some 140,000 clones; about 79% were counted once. The top ten clonotypes cover approximately 30% of the sample.

The entry originates in a study of blood T cell repertoires in COVID-19 (dated by TCRdb to about 2020). Turning to the overall study: Samples covering the acute and convalescent phases of COVID-19 were provided by collaborators in the United States, Italy and Spain. The dataset comprised deeply sampled blood TCRbeta repertoires from subjects exposed to, actively infected with, or recovered from COVID-19. A de-identified subject ID, COVID-19 status, age in years and sex were almost always included in the sample metadata. The samples were drawn from two sources: the first 160 participants of the ongoing ImmuneRACE study, and over 950 subjects contributed by 6 global collaborators. A freely available public database, intended as a resource for researchers studying the immune response to SARS-CoV-2, is where the repertoires were released. The prospective study material was composed of cDNA or gDNA derived from T cells, B-cell-depleted T cells, or PBMCs. Where available, HLA class I and class II types were obtained from metadata supplied by the sample provider rather than from assay-based typing.

Here is what the overall study found, with its caveats: The amount of clinical and demographic metadata varied by source and participant and was provided uncurated.

Collaborating institutions collected whole blood in K2EDTA tubes following their own protocols. For TCRbeta analysis, collaborator samples were shipped as frozen whole blood, as isolated PBMCs, or as DNA extracted from either sample type. Recombination linked TRBV12-3 or TRBV12-4 to TRBJ2-3, with the D gene call left open. Input material: peripheral blood. The TCR comes from a woman aged 55-75 years with acute or convalescent COVID-19. The nucleotides read TGTGCCAGCAGACTCCTAGCAGATACGCAGTATTTT. Translated, it gives CASRLLADTQYF.